Following are 24 T cell receptor beta chains from one sample sequenced in a study of monozygotic twins with inflammatory bowel disease. After re-calling the 5' RACE reads, TCRdb lists one entry per CDR3 protein, DNA absent. The sample has 210,000 or so distinct CDR3 sequences. The specimen was blood. The receptors stem from a human donor with ulcerative colitis or Crohn's disease, or a healthy co-twin of an affected twin (not recorded which).

This chain joins TRBV6-1 and TRBJ2-5; checking the TCRdb D call of TRBD1 is not possible without DNA. Germline assignment: CDR1 MNHNS and CDR2 SASEGT. The CDR3 extends over 15 amino acids. CDR3 residues: CASSGGTGGGETQYF.

The CDR3 sequence: CASSIAGDYNEQFF. The chain recombines TRBV12-3 or TRBV12-4 with TRBJ2-1. This CDR3 has 14 residues.

The J gene is TRBJ2-1, the V gene TRBV9; no DNA is available, so the TRBD1 call from TCRdb remains unchecked. There are 16 residues in the CDR3. Germline CDR1 reads SGDLS; CDR2 reads YYNGEE. CDR3 region: CASSVAGTGPYNEQFF.

The rearrangement links TRBV6-2 or TRBV6-3 to TRBJ2-7; TCRdb names TRBD2, which stays unverified in the absence of DNA. Germline V gene sequence: CDR1 MNHEY, CDR2 SVGEGT. The CDR3 is 18 residues long. The CDR3 region is CASTYLAGTSGSFYEQYF.

V gene TRBV21-1 combines with J gene TRBJ1-6. TRBV21-1 counts as a pseudogene. CDR3 length: 15 residues. CDR3 in amino acids: CASSKAGVPNSPLHF.

The chain recombines TRBV4-1 with TRBJ1-2. Germline CDR1 reads MGHRA; CDR2 reads YSYEKL. This CDR3 region has 13 residues. The CDR3: CASSQDVSYGYTF.

This chain uses TRBV29-1 with TRBJ1-2; TCRdb lists TRBD1, though no DNA is available to test this call. CDR1 and CDR2 (germline): SQVTM, ANQGSEA. This CDR3 is built from 13 residues. The CDR3 loop reads CSAGQGVVEGYTF. Looking up the rest from reference TRBV29-1 and TRBJ1-2 gives the full variable domain: SAVISQKPSRDICQRGTSLTIQCQVDSQVTMMFWYRQQPGQSLTLIATANQGSEATYESGFVIDKFPISRPNLTFSTLTVSNMSPEDSSIYLCSAGQGVVEGYTFGSGTRLTVV.

V usage is TRBV12-3 or TRBV12-4 and J usage is TRBJ1-1. This CDR3 has 15 amino acids. The CDR3 reads CASSFRARGGTEAFF.

The V and J genes are TRBV28 and TRBJ2-7; the TCRdb D gene call, TRBD1, has no DNA to confirm it. CDR1 and CDR2 (germline): MDHEN, SYDVKM. This CDR3 is built from 16 residues. The chain's CDR3 is CASSLGDRDSSYEQYF.

The CDR3 loop reads CASSYSTSGTYEQYF. The chain uses TRBV6-5 and TRBJ2-7; TCRdb selects TRBD2, and the lack of DNA leaves this call unchecked. The CDR3 extends over 15 amino acids. CDR1 is MNHEY, CDR2 SVGAGI, per germline.

The V gene is TRBV5-1, the J gene TRBJ2-3; TCRdb proposes TRBD1, but this gene call is untestable without DNA. Germline assignment: CDR1 SGHRS and CDR2 YFSETQ. The length of the CDR3 is 16 residues. The chain's CDR3 is CASTFTPDLSTDTQYF.

V and J are TRBV11-2 and TRBJ2-1; as DNA is missing, the TRBD2 call by TCRdb cannot be tested. The CDR3 runs 13 residues. Germline V gene sequence: CDR1 SGHAT, CDR2 FQNNGV. The CDR3 sequence: CASSLGGGVEQFF.

The rearrangement joins TRBV11-2 to TRBJ2-7; the TRBD1 assignment by TCRdb is unverifiable without DNA. The CDR3 runs 15 residues. CDR1 and CDR2 (germline): SGHAT, FQNNGV. The CDR3 loop reads CASSFVGQGHYEQYF.

The CDR3 loop is CASEGQAAYEQYF. V usage is TRBV7-9 and J usage is TRBJ2-7; no DNA is available, so the TRBD1 call from TCRdb remains unchecked. Germline V lookup: CDR1 SEHNR, CDR2 FQNEAQ (reference sequence). This CDR3 region has 13 residues.

The chain couples TRBV2 to TRBJ1-2. This CDR3 has 12 amino acids. Per the germline V gene, CDR1 is SNHLY and CDR2 is FYNNEI. This CDR3 reads CASSAAYYGYTF.

The chain is built from TRBV5-4 and TRBJ2-5; no DNA is available, so the TRBD1 call from TCRdb remains unchecked. This CDR3 is 14 amino acids long. Germline V gene lookup returns CDR1 SGHNT and CDR2 YYREEE (reference sequence). CDR3 sequence reads: CASSLRGYQETQHF. The full variable domain, rest sourced from reference TRBV5-4 and TRBJ2-5, is ETGVTQSPTHLIKTRGQQVTLRCSSQSGHNTVSWYQQALGQGPQFIFQYYREEENGRGNFPPRFSGLQFPNYSSELNVNALELDDSALYLCASSLRGYQETQHFGPGTRLLVL.

The chain has TRBV6-5 and TRBJ2-1; TCRdb's D gene call, TRBD1, goes unchecked for lack of DNA. Germline lookup yields CDR1 MNHEY and CDR2 SVGAGI. This CDR3 has 15 residues. This CDR3 is CASSYSDRAPNEQFF.

The V call is TRBV4-2, the J call TRBJ1-4; TCRdb proposes TRBD1, but this gene call is untestable without DNA. The V gene's germline CDR1 is LGHNA and CDR2 YNFKEQ. The CDR3 spans 17 residues. The CDR3 protein is CASSRDNSGTGVEKLFF.

The rearrangement uses TRBV24-1 and TRBJ1-1; TCRdb designates TRBD1, a call that cannot be tested without DNA. In germline, CDR1 is KGHDR, CDR2 SFDVKD. There are 16 residues in the CDR3. This CDR3 reads CATSDKPGGKNTEAFF.

The chain recombines TRBV4-3 with TRBJ2-6. The germline CDR1 and CDR2 sequences are LGHNA and YSLEER. The CDR3 is made up of 15 amino acids. CDR3 sequence: CASSQVGSGANVLTF.

V and J are TRBV15 and TRBJ1-6; the TCRdb call, TRBD1, lacks DNA for checking. CDR3 length: 19 residues. Germline V gene lookup returns CDR1 LNHNV and CDR2 YYDKDF (reference sequence). The CDR3 sequence is CATSRDEVAPGHRNSPLHF.

The V call is TRBV12-3 or TRBV12-4, the J call TRBJ2-2; the D call of TRBD2 rests on TCRdb alone, since no DNA is present to check it. This CDR3 spans 15 amino acids. This CDR3 is CASNSLAGNTGELFF.

The chain uses TRBV3-1 and TRBJ2-3; as DNA is missing, the TRBD1 call by TCRdb cannot be tested. Germline lookup yields CDR1 LGHDT and CDR2 YNNKEL (reference sequence). The CDR3 runs 12 residues. This CDR3 is CASSQEQGTQYF.

J is TRBJ2-3 and V is TRBV18; checking the TCRdb D call of TRBD2 is not possible without DNA. The germline V gene has CDR1 KGHSH and CDR2 LQKENI. The length of the CDR3 is 15 residues. The CDR3 region is CASSQDLRSTDTQYF.